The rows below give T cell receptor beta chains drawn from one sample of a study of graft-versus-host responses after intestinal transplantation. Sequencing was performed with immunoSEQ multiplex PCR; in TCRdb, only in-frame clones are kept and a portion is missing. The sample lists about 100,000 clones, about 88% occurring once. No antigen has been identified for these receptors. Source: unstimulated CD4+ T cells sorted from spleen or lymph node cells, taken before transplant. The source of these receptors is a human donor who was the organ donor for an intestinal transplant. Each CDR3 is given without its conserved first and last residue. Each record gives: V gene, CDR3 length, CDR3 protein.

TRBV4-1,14,ASSQARTLMNTEAF
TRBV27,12,ASSFKLSSGEQY
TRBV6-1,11,ASSGRTVEKLF
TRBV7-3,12,ASSPSPGGYGYT
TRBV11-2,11,ASSFSGQGSQY
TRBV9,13,ASSTTGNSHTEAF
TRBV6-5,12,ASSSDGANYGYT
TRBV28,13,ASSPPGLSGNTIY
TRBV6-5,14,ASSSLTGDRGQPQH
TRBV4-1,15,ASSQEVSGGAKDTQY
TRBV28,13,ASRSPGQGVHEQY
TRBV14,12,ASSTINIYNEQF
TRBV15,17,ATSRGILGGRANTGELF
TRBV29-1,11,SVSTPPAYEQF
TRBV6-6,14,ASSSRGLFSNQPQH
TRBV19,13,ATTEQGLSNQPQH
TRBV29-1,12,SVAPGQMNTEAF
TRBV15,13,ATSRGQHSGNTIY
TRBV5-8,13,ASSYDRGGTGELF
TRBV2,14,ASSEGGRTSILPQH
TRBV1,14,TSSQSPMMRDSPLH
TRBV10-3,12,AISPDPEGNTIY
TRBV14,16,ASSQDHSGGYSNQPQH
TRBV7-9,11,ASSPPGRTEAF
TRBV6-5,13,ASSYWGRGEETQY
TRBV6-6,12,ASDQGHVNTEAF
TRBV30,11,AWSASYTDTQY
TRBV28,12,ASRGGTGSSPLH
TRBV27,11,ASSLAGANVLT
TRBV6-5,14,ASSLTVQASNQPQH
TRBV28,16,ASSLISGKPSGANVLT
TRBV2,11,ASRQGNTGELF
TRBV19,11,ASSRGGTYEQY
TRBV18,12,ASSPMTGNTEAF
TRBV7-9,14,ASSLGPSSYNSPLH